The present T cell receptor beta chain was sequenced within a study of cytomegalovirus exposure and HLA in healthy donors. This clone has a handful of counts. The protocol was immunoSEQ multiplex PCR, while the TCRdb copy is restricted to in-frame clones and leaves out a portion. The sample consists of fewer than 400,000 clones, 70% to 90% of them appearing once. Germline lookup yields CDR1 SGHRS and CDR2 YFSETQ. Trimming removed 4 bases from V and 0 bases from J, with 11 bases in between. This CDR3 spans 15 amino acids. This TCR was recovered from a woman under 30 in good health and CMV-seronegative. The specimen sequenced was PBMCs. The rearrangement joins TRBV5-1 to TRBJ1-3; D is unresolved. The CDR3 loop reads CASSPLTNSGNTIYF. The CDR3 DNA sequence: TGCGCCAGCAGCCCCCTGACAAACTCTGGAAACACCATATATTTT.